A single sample is the source of the 4 T cell receptor beta chains below, sequenced in a study of cytomegalovirus exposure and HLA in healthy donors. Both 60 Vbeta primers and 13 Jbeta primers went into the PCR. The assay was immunoSEQ multiplex PCR, and TCRdb's table has in-frame clones only and misses some. The sample records 90,000 to 150,000 clones, more than 60% being singletons. Input material: PBMCs. These receptors originate from a man aged 40-55 years in good health and CMV-seropositive.

The rearrangement uses TRBV11-2 and TRBJ1-6, with a tentative D call TRBD1 (6 bases). The germline V gene encodes CDR1 SGHAT and CDR2 FQNNGV. Trimming cost V 5 bases and J 11 bases, with 16 bases left between them. The CDR3 is 14 residues long. The CDR3, as DNA: TGTGCCAGCAGCCGCCCCCAGGGGACGGCACCCCTCCACTTT. As protein: CASSRPQGTAPLHF.

The chain recombines TRBV18 with TRBJ2-1, with D unclear. From germline, CDR1 is KGHSH and CDR2 LQKENI. The CDR3 extends over 12 amino acids. Trimming left V 2 bases short and J 13 bases short, with 12 bases between. DNA for the CDR3: TGTGCCAGCTCACCAATAGTAAGCAACCAGTTCTTC. Translation: CASSPIVSNQFF.

The J gene is TRBJ2-6, the V gene TRBV15, with TRBD1 as a possible D gene (5 bases). Germline V gene data show CDR1 as LNHNV and CDR2 as YYDKDF (reference sequence). There are 18 residues in the CDR3. The V end was cut by 1 base, the J end by 2 bases, with 15 bases between. The CDR3: CATSRGSGRGTGANVLTF. As DNA, the CDR3 is TGTGCCACCAGCAGAGGGTCGGGTAGGGGAACTGGGGCCAACGTCCTGACTTTC.

The chain links TRBV7-8 to TRBJ1-1; D not certain. The CDR3 loop spans 12 amino acids. Germline V gene lookup returns CDR1 SGHVS and CDR2 FQNEAQ. V lost 5 bases, J lost 4 bases, and 8 bases lay in between. The CDR3 DNA sequence: TGTGCCAGCAGCACCGCCGGCACTGAAGCTTTCTTT. It encodes CASSTAGTEAFF. Full variable domain (remainder filled in from reference TRBV7-8 and TRBJ1-1): GAGVSQSPRYKVAKRGQDVALRCDPISGHVSLFWYQQALGQGPEFLTYFQNEAQLDKSGLPSDRFFAERPEGSVSTLKIQRTQQEDSAVYLCASSTAGTEAFFGQGTRLTVV.